Listed here are 18 T cell receptor beta chains from one sample, sequenced in a study of OX40 agonist ivuxolimab in advanced cancers. Profiled with immunoSEQ multiplex PCR; TCRdb holds only in-frame clones, not every one. This repertoire shows tens of thousands of clones, 82% found once; its top ten account for roughly 4%. The source material was CD4+ or CD8+ T cells sorted from blood, sampled in a trial of the OX40 agonist ivuxolimab. The receptors were sampled from an adult with an advanced solid tumor such as melanoma, head and neck, liver or kidney cancer.

This chain uses TRBV5-1 with TRBJ1-3; a possible D gene is TRBD1 (6 bases). The CDR3 is 16 residues long. Germline V gives CDR1 SGHRS, CDR2 YFSETQ. The V gene lost 0 bases and the J gene lost 4 bases, with 14 bases spanning the gap. CDR3: CASSLGTGRLGNTIYF. CDR3 nucleotide sequence: TGCGCCAGCAGCTTGGGAACAGGGAGATTGGGAAACACCATATATTTT.

This chain connects TRBV7-2 to TRBJ2-1, with 9 bases aligning to TRBD2. V shed 0 bases and J 6 bases; nucleotides not matched to a gene: 6. The CDR3 length is 16 residues. The V gene's germline CDR1 is SGHTA and CDR2 FQGNSA. CDR3 DNA sequence: TGTGCCAGCAGCTTAGCCGCCGGACTAGCGTCCAATGAGCAGTTCTTC. It codes for CASSLAAGLASNEQFF.

The genes are TRBV6-5 and TRBJ1-2; D unclear. The V and J ends lost 7 bases and 4 bases respectively, with 13 bases between them. CDR1 is MNHEY and CDR2 is SVGAGI in the germline V gene. The CDR3 has 13 amino acids. CDR3 in DNA: TGTGCCAGCAATACGGACGTCATCTATGGCTACACCTTC. It translates to CASNTDVIYGYTF.

V and J are TRBV30 and TRBJ1-1; perhaps TRBD1 as D (5 bases). The CDR3 is 15 residues long. Germline values: CDR1 GTSNPN, CDR2 SVGIG (reference sequence). V was cut by 0 bases and J by 0 bases, with 11 bases left in between. Here the CDR3 reads CAWSVRQGMNTEAFF. The CDR3 DNA reads as TGTGCCTGGAGTGTACGGCAGGGAATGAACACTGAAGCTTTCTTT.

The chain combines TRBV10-2 with TRBJ2-3; D remains unclear. Germline CDR1 is WSHSY and CDR2 is SAAADI. The CDR3 totals 14 residues. V dropped 4 bases and J dropped 10 bases, with 18 bases sitting between them. CDR3 protein: CASSATLDQDPQYF. As DNA, the CDR3 is TGCGCCAGCAGTGCGACTTTGGATCAGGATCCGCAGTATTTT.

V and J are TRBV5-1 and TRBJ2-7, with TRBD2 matching over 7 bases. The CDR3 contains 11 residues. The V gene's germline CDR1 is SGHRS and CDR2 YFSETQ. CDR3 nucleotides: TGCGCGGAGGGAGGGGAGTACGAGCAGTACTTC. It codes for CAEGGEYEQYF. Filled out from reference TRBV5-1 and TRBJ2-7, the complete variable domain reads KAGVTQTPRYLIKTRGQQVTLSCSPISGHRSVSWYQQTPGQGLQFLFEYFSETQRNKGNFPGRFSGRQFSNSRSEMNVSTLELGDSALYLCAEGGEYEQYFGPGTRLTVT.

This clone appeared a few times. V gene TRBV19 combines with J gene TRBJ2-4, with no clear D. This CDR3 comprises 12 residues. The germline V gene has CDR1 LNHDA and CDR2 SQIVND (reference sequence). The V and J ends lost 6 bases and 6 bases respectively, with 9 bases between them. This CDR3 reads CASRGFGNIQYF. The CDR3 region has the DNA TGTGCCAGTAGGGGGTTCGGAAACATTCAGTACTTC.

This chain joins TRBV7-9 and TRBJ1-2, with no clear D. From germline, CDR1 is SEHNR and CDR2 FQNEAQ (reference sequence). There are 14 residues in the CDR3. V shed 3 bases and J shed 3 bases, with 11 bases lying between them. CDR3 coding DNA: TGTGCCAGCAGCTTGTGGGAGAAGGACTATGGCTACACCTTC. It is translated as CASSLWEKDYGYTF. Complete variable domain (other parts from reference TRBV7-9 and TRBJ1-2): DTGVSQNPRHKITKRGQNVTFRCDPISEHNRLYWYRQTLGQGPEFLTYFQNEAQLEKSRLLSDRFSAERPKGSFSTLEIQRTEQGDSAMYLCASSLWEKDYGYTFGSGTRLTVV.

This chain's CDR3 is CASSRARSTGELFF. The CDR3 DNA sequence: TGCGCCAGCAGTCGGGCGAGAAGCACCGGGGAGCTGTTTTTT. This chain joins TRBV10-1 and TRBJ2-2, with unresolved D. The length of the CDR3 is 14 residues. CDR1 and CDR2 (germline): WNHNN, SYGVQD (reference sequence). The germline V and J ends were trimmed by 5 bases and 4 bases, with 11 bases remaining between them.

The chain uses TRBV25-1 and TRBJ1-1; perhaps TRBD1 as D (5 bases). Germline V gene sequence: CDR1 MGHDK, CDR2 SYGVNS. The CDR3 covers 16 residues. Trimming stripped 0 bases from V and 5 bases from J, with 16 bases between. The CDR3 sequence is CASSEYLGPGRTEAFF. The CDR3 DNA reads as TGTGCCAGCAGTGAATACTTGGGACCAGGAAGGACTGAAGCTTTCTTT.

V is TRBV5-4 and J is TRBJ2-7; the D is unclear. There are 15 residues in the CDR3. Trimming removed 0 bases from V and 0 bases from J, with 10 bases in between. Germline V gene data show CDR1 as SGHNT and CDR2 as YYREEE (reference sequence). CDR3 nucleotides: TGTGCCAGCAGCTTGGGTGCGGACCACTCCTACGAGCAGTACTTC. It codes for CASSLGADHSYEQYF.

Points on this clone: The junction differs from germline at one of its ends, possibly a read error. The V call is TRBV7-2, the J call TRBJ1-2; the D gene is possibly TRBD1 (5 bases). CDR1 is SGHTA and CDR2 is FQGNSA in the germline V gene. The CDR3 has 11 residues. The CDR3 reads CASSSRGVETF. The CDR3 nucleotides are TGTGCCAGCAGTTCCCGAGGGGTAGAGACATTC.

This chain connects TRBV15 to TRBJ2-5; D possibly matches TRBD1 or TRBD2 (5 bases each). The CDR3 length is 15 residues. Germline V lookup: CDR1 LNHNV, CDR2 YYDKDF (reference sequence). V was pared by 0 bases and J by 7 bases, with 15 bases between. The chain's CDR3 is CATSRDRGSGGTQYF. The CDR3 bases are TGTGCCACCAGCAGAGATCGGGGCAGCGGAGGGACCCAGTACTTC.

The rearrangement uses TRBV6-6 and TRBJ1-1; D not certain. The CDR3 has 13 residues. Germline CDR1 MNHNY, CDR2 SVGAGI (reference sequence). Deletions cut 0 bases from V and 11 bases from J, with 13 bases between. CDR3 sequence (DNA): TGTGCCAGCAGTTACTCGGAAGGCGCGCGGGCTTTCTTT. This codes for CASSYSEGARAFF.

The V call is TRBV6-5, the J call TRBJ2-7; D is uncertain. CDR3 length equals 12 residues. Germline V gives CDR1 MNHEY, CDR2 SVGAGI. V was cut by 5 bases and J by 4 bases, with 9 bases left in between. CDR3 sequence reads: CASSAGRYEQYF. The CDR3 DNA follows: TGTGCCAGCAGTGCCGGGCGGTACGAGCAGTACTTC.

This clone was recorded once. The chain is built from TRBV5-4 and TRBJ2-5, with D unclear. The ends were cut back, 0 bases at V and 5 bases at J, with 14 bases in the middle. Looked up from germline, CDR1 is SGHNT and CDR2 is YYREEE (reference sequence). The CDR3 spans 15 residues. DNA of the CDR3: TGTGCCAGCAGCTTGGAATCGGTTGGCCCGGAGACCCAGTACTTC. Translating it yields CASSLESVGPETQYF.

CDR3 sequence (DNA): TGCGCCAGCAGTCCGGGACCTTACAATGAGCAGTTCTTC. This translates into CASSPGPYNEQFF. The rearrangement uses TRBV10-1 and TRBJ2-1; possibly TRBD1 or TRBD2 for D (5 bases each). Germline CDR1 WNHNN, CDR2 SYGVQD (reference sequence). The V gene lost 5 bases and the J gene lost 4 bases, with 9 bases spanning the gap. CDR3 length: 13 residues.

This chain uses TRBV6-5 with TRBJ1-3, with D tentatively TRBD1 (5 bases). V gave up 6 bases and J gave up 4 bases, with 13 bases separating them. The CDR3 consists of 14 residues. Per germline, CDR1 MNHEY and CDR2 SVGAGI. This CDR3 is CASRQASGGNTIYF. In DNA form, the CDR3 reads TGTGCCAGCAGACAGGCCTCTGGGGGAAACACCATATATTTT.